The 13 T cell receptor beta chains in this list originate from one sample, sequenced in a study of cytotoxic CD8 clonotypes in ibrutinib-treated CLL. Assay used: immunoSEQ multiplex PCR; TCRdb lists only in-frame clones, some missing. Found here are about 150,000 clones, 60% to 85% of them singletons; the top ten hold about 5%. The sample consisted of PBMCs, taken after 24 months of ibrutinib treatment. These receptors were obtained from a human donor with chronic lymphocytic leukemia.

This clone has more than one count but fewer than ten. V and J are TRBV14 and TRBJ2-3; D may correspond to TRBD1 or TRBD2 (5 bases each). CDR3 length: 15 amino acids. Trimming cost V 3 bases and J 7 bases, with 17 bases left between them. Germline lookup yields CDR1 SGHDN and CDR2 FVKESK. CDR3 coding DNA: TGTGCCAGCAGCCAGCCCGGGACCTCTCATCATACGCAGTATTTT. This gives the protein CASSQPGTSHHTQYF. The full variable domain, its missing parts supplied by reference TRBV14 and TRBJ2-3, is EAGVTQFPSHSVIEKGQTVTLRCDPISGHDNLYWYRRVMGKEIKFLLHFVKESKQDESGMPNNRFLAERTGGTYSTLKVQPAELEDSGVYFCASSQPGTSHHTQYFGPGTRLTVL.

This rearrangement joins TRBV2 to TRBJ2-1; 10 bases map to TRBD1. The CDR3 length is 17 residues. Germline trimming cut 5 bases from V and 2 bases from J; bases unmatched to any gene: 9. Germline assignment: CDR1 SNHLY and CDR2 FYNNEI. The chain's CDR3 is CASSPPSTGGAYNEQFF. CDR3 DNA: TGTGCCAGCAGTCCTCCGTCGACAGGGGGCGCCTACAATGAGCAGTTCTTC.

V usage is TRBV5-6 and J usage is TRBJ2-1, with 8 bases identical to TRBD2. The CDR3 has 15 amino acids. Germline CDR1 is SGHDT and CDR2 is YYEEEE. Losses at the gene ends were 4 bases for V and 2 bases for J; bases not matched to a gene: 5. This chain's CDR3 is CASSQLAGTYNEQFF. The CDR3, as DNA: TGTGCCAGCAGCCAATTAGCGGGAACCTACAATGAGCAGTTCTTC.

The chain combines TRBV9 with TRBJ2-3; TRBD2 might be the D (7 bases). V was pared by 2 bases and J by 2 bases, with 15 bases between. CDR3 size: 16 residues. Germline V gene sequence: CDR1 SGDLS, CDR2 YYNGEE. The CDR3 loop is CASSVAGGPDTDTQYF. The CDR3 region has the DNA TGTGCCAGCAGCGTTGCCGGGGGGCCAGACACAGATACGCAGTATTTT.

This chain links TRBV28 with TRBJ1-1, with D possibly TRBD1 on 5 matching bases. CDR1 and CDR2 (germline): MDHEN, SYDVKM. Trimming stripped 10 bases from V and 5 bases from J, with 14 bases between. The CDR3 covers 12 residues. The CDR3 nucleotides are TGTGCCACCGGGGACCTGGGGACTGAAGCTTTCTTT. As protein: CATGDLGTEAFF.

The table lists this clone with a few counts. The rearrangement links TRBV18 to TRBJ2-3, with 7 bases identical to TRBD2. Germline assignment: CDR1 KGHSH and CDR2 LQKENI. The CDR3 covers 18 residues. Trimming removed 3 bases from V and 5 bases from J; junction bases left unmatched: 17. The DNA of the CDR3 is TGTGCCAGCTCACCCCAATGGGCCAAGCGGGGTCGGGTAGATACGCAGTATTTT. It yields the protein CASSPQWAKRGRVDTQYF. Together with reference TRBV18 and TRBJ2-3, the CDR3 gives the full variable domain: NAGVMQNPRHLVRRRGQEARLRCSPMKGHSHVYWYRQLPEEGLKFMVYLQKENIIDESGMPKERFSAEFPKEGPSILRIQQVVRGDSAAYFCASSPQWAKRGRVDTQYFGPGTRLTVL.

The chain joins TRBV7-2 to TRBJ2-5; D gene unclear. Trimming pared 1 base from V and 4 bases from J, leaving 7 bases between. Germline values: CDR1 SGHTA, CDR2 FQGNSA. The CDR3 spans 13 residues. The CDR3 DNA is TGTGCCAGCAGCTTAGGGCTGAGAGAGACCCAGTACTTC. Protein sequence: CASSLGLRETQYF.

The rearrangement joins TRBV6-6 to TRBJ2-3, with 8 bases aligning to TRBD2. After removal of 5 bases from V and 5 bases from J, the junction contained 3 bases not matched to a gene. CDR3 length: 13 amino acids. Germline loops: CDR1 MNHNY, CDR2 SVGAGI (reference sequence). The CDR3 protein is CASSPRGEDTQYF. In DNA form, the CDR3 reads TGTGCCAGCAGTCCGCGGGGGGAAGATACGCAGTATTTT.

The CDR3 DNA sequence: TGTGCCTGGAACACTCGGGCAGGGGAGGCTTTCTTT. Encoded protein: CAWNTRAGEAFF. The gene calls are TRBV30 and TRBJ1-1; D perhaps matches TRBD1 (6 bases). The CDR3 covers 12 residues. Trimming took 4 bases from V and 11 from J, leaving 17 bases between them. Per germline, CDR1 GTSNPN and CDR2 SVGIG (reference sequence).

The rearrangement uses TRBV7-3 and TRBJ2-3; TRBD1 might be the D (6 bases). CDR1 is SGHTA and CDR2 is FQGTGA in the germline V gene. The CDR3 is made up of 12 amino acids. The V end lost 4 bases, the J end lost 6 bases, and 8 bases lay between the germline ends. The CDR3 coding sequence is TGTGCCAGCAGCTCCGACAGGGATACGCAGTATTTT. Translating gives CASSSDRDTQYF.

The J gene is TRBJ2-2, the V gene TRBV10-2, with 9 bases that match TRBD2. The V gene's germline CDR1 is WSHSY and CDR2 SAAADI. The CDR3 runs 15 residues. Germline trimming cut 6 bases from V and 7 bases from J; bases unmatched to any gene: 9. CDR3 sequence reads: CASRLAGRTGGELFF. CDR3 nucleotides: TGCGCCAGCAGGCTAGCGGGAAGAACGGGCGGGGAGCTGTTTTTT.

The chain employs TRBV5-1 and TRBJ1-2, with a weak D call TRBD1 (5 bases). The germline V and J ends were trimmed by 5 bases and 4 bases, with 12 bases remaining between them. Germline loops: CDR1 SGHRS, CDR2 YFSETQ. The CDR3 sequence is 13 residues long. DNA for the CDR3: TGCGCCAGCAGTTCATCCGACAGCTATGGCTACACCTTC. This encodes CASSSSDSYGYTF.

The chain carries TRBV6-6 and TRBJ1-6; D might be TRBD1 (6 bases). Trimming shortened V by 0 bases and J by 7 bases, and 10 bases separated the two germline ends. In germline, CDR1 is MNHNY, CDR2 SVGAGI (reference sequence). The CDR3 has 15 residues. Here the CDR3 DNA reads TGTGCCAGCAGTTACTCAGGCAGGGGCAATTCACCCCTCCACTTT. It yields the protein CASSYSGRGNSPLHF.